The sequence of this TCR beta chain was determined in a study of cytomegalovirus exposure and HLA in healthy donors. Study-wide findings and caveats: It was reportedly the case that the classifier diagnosed cytomegalovirus status with high specificity and sensitivity. The authors enumerated some 170 TCR beta chains as linked to cytomegalovirus. Most TCR sequences proved rare, with some public TCRs found in many donors.

Note on this clone: Its antigen remains unidentified.

TCRdb's table, derived via immunoSEQ multiplex PCR, lists solely in-frame clones and lacks some. The repertoire holds roughly 70,000 clones, with over 85% as singletons. The germline V gene has CDR1 MNHEY and CDR2 SMNVEV (reference sequence). This CDR3 is built from 14 residues. The V end lost 4 bases, the J end lost 0 bases, and 8 bases lay between the germline ends. V gene TRBV27 combines with J gene TRBJ2-3; D uncertain. The sequenced material came from PBMCs. The TCR originated in a woman younger than 30 in good health and CMV-seropositive. CDR3 DNA: TGTGCCAGCAGTTATTTCCAGAGCACAGATACGCAGTATTTT. It specifies CASSYFQSTDTQYF.